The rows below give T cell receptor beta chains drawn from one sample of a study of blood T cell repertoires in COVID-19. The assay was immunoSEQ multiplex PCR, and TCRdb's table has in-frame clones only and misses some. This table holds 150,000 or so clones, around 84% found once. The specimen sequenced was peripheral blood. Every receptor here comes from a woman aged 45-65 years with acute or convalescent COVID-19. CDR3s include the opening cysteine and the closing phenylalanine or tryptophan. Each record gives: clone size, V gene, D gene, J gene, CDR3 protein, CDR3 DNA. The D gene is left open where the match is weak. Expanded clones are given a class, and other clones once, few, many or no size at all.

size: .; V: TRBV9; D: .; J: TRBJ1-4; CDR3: CASSVATAPNEKLFF; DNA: TGTGCCAGCAGCGTAGCCACAGCCCCTAATGAAAAACTGTTTTTT
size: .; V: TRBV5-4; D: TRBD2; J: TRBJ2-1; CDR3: CASSGTSGSYNEQFF; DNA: TGTGCCAGCAGCGGGACTAGCGGGAGTTACAATGAGCAGTTCTTC
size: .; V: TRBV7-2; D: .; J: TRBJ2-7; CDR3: CASSTDASYEQYF; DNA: TGTGCCAGCAGCACAGACGCTTCCTACGAGCAGTACTTC
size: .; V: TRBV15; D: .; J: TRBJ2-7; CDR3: CATSRGQVYEQYF; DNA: TGTGCCACCAGCAGAGGACAGGTCTACGAGCAGTACTTC
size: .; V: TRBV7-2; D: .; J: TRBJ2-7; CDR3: CASSLQLARSSYEQYF; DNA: TGTGCCAGCAGCTTGCAACTAGCAAGAAGCTCCTACGAGCAGTACTTC
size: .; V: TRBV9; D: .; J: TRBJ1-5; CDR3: CASSVAPGEPQHF; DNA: TGTGCCAGCAGCGTAGCTCCCGGGGAGCCCCAGCATTTT
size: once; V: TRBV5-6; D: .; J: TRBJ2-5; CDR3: CASSTGVLETQYF; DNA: TGTGCCAGCAGCACGGGGGTGCTCGAGACCCAGTACTTC
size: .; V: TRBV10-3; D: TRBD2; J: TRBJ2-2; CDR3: CAIRDATRTSGHTGELFF; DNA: TGTGCCATCAGGGACGCGACTCGGACTAGCGGGCACACCGGGGAGCTGTTTTTT
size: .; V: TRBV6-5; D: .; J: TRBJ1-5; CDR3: CASRLDRVNQPQHF; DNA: TGTGCCAGCAGACTCGACAGAGTCAATCAGCCCCAGCATTTT
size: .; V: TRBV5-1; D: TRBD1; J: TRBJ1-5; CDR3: CASSQDRGVRQPQHF; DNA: TGCGCCAGCAGTCAGGACAGGGGAGTACGTCAGCCCCAGCATTTT
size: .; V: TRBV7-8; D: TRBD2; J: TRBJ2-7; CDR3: CASSFRLAGSSYEQYF; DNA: TGTGCCAGCAGCTTTCGACTAGCGGGAAGCTCCTACGAGCAGTACTTC
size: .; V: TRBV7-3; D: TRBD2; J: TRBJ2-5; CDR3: CASSPTRGGPGETQYF; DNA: TGTGCCAGCAGCCCAACTCGCGGGGGGCCGGGGGAGACCCAGTACTTC
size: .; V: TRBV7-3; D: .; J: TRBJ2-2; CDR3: CASRAGDNTGELFF; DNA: TGTGCCAGCAGAGCAGGTGATAACACCGGGGAGCTGTTTTTT
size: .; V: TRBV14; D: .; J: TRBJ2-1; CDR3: CASSQEVGGKQFF; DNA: TGTGCCAGCAGCCAAGAGGTCGGCGGTAAGCAGTTCTTC
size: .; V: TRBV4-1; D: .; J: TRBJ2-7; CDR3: CASSQVWARSFYEQYF; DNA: TGCGCCAGCAGCCAAGTTTGGGCCCGATCCTTTTACGAGCAGTACTTC
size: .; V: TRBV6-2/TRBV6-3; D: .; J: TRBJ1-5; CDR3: CASSYAGTTSNQPQHF; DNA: TGTGCCAGCAGTTACGCGGGCACGACTAGCAATCAGCCCCAGCATTTT
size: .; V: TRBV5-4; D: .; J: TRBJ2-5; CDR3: CASSFGIRSEETQYF; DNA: TGTGCCAGCAGCTTCGGTATAAGATCCGAGGAGACCCAGTACTTC
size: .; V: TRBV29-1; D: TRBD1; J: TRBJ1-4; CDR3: CSVGQGSTNEKLFF; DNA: TGCAGCGTTGGACAGGGAAGTACTAATGAAAAACTGTTTTTT
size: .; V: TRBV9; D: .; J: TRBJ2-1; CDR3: CASSVDYWTQVDEQFF; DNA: TGTGCCAGCAGCGTAGATTATTGGACACAGGTCGATGAGCAGTTCTTC
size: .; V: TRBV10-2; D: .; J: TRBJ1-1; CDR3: CASSEGQGNTEAFF; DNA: TGCGCCAGCAGTGAGGGGCAGGGAAACACTGAAGCTTTCTTT
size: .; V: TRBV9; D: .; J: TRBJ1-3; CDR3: CASSVGGGVGNTIYF; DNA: TGTGCCAGCAGCGTAGGGGGAGGGGTTGGAAACACCATATATTTT
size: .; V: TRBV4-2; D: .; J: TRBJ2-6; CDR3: CASSQGLSGANVLTF; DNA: TGTGCCAGCAGCCAAGGACTCTCTGGGGCCAACGTCCTGACTTTC
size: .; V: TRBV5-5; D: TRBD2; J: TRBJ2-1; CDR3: CASSRTGRYNEQFF; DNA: TGTGCCAGCAGCCGCACCGGGAGGTACAATGAGCAGTTCTTC
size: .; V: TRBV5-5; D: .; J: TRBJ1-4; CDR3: CASSQSAEEKLFF; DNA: TGTGCCAGCAGCCAATCGGCGGAGGAAAAACTGTTTTTT
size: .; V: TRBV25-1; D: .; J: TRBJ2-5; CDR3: CASGGTDLRQETQYF; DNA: TGTGCCAGCGGCGGGACGGACTTAAGACAAGAGACCCAGTACTTC
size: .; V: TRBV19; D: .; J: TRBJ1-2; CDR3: CASSERTDQDGYTF; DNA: TGTGCCAGTAGCGAGAGGACAGACCAAGATGGCTACACCTTC
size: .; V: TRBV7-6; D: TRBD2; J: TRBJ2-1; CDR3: CASSSGLADHYNEQFF; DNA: TGTGCCAGCAGCTCCGGACTAGCGGACCATTACAATGAGCAGTTCTTC
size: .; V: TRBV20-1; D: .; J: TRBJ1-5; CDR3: CSASINHQPQHF; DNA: TGCAGTGCTAGTATTAATCATCAGCCCCAGCATTTT
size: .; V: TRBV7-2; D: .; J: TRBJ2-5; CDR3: CASSPSWGRETQYF; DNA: TGTGCCAGCAGCCCGAGCTGGGGGCGGGAGACCCAGTACTTC
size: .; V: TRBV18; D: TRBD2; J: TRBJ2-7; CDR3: CASSSGSYEQYF; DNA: TGTGCCAGTTCTAGCGGGAGTTACGAGCAGTACTTC
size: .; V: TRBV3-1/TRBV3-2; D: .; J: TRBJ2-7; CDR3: CASSSTYEQYF; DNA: TGTGCCAGCAGCTCCACCTACGAGCAGTACTTC
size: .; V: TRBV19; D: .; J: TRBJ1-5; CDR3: CASSLTGYGSNQPQHF; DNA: TGTGCCAGTAGTCTGACAGGCTACGGGAGCAATCAGCCCCAGCATTTT
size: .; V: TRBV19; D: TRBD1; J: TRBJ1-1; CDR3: CASSITGGDAEAFF; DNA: TGTGCCAGTAGTATAACAGGGGGGGACGCTGAAGCTTTCTTT
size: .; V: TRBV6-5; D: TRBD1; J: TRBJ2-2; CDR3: CASSPGTGYTGELFF; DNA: TGTGCCAGCAGTCCCGGGACAGGGTACACCGGGGAGCTGTTTTTT
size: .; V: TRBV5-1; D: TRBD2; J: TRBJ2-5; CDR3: CASSYGGAEETQYF; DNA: TGCGCCAGCAGCTACGGGGGGGCGGAGGAGACCCAGTACTTC